This T cell receptor (beta chain) appears in the sequencing data of a study of blood T cell repertoires in COVID-19. Study background: Acute and convalescent COVID-19 specimens originated in the United States, Italy and Spain. The analysed material was cDNA or gDNA that came from T cells, B-cell-depleted T cells, or PBMCs.

Only a few counts were recorded for this clone. In the original processing: The assay estimated nucleated cells by amplifying reference gene primers. Method: immunoSEQ multiplex PCR; TCRdb's copy keeps in-frame clones and lacks some. D and trimming come from the DNA, and the V and J calls and clone size come from that table. Of about 25,000 clones in the sample, roughly 80% are singletons; the top ten hold around 26%. CDR1 SGHRS and CDR2 YFSETQ come from the germline V gene. Losses at the gene ends were 0 bases for V and 0 bases for J; bases not matched to a gene: 9. The CDR3 totals 17 residues. The specimen was peripheral blood. This chain links TRBV5-1 with TRBJ2-7; TRBD2 aligns across 7 bases. The sequence came from a human donor in a cohort sampled during active COVID-19. DNA of the CDR3: TGCGCCAGCAGCTTGGGGGCGCCGGGGGGAAGCTCCTACGAGCAGTACTTC. The encoded protein is CASSLGAPGGSSYEQYF.